The text below deals with one TCR beta chain. What it binds is unknown. The data belong to a study of monozygotic twins with inflammatory bowel disease. Germline V lookup: CDR1 SGHRS, CDR2 YFSETQ. The CDR3 covers 14 residues. Making each TCR library took around 3,300 ng of total RNA. Template switching added UMIs carrying a 6-nucleotide sample barcode. For each CDR3 protein, TCRdb gives one entry from its re-call of the 5' RACE reads, without DNA. Its listing shows 90,000 to 110,000 distinct CDR3 sequences. Points from the study as a whole: Possibly because of limited power, concordant and discordant twins showed no difference in repertoire similarity.

Material for sequencing was blood. The clonotype originates from a human donor with ulcerative colitis or Crohn's disease, or a healthy co-twin of an affected twin (not recorded which). The genes are TRBV5-1 and TRBJ1-6. The CDR3 here is CASSLGQNNSPLHF. The full variable domain, in which reference TRBV5-1 and TRBJ1-6 provide the parts outside the CDR3, is KAGVTQTPRYLIKTRGQQVTLSCSPISGHRSVSWYQQTPGQGLQFLFEYFSETQRNKGNFPGRFSGRQFSNSRSEMNVSTLELGDSALYLCASSLGQNNSPLHFGNGTRLTVT.